This TCR beta chain was recovered during a study of blood T cell repertoires in COVID-19. The CDR3 consists of 16 residues. V trimming: 3 bases; J trimming: 4 bases; junction bases outside the gene matches: 8. Per the germline V gene, CDR1 is LGHNA and CDR2 is YSLEER. Original analysis: Nucleated cell number was recorded as an estimate derived from reference gene primer amplification. The data were produced by immunoSEQ multiplex PCR, yet TCRdb's version contains in-frame clones alone and is incomplete. For V, J and clone size, that table is used; D and trimming come from the DNA. The data show a few hundred thousand clones, 75% to 90% seen once.

The specimen was peripheral blood. The receptor comes from a woman in her twenties or thirties with active or convalescent COVID-19. The chain carries TRBV4-3 and TRBJ1-4; 7 bases fit TRBD1. The CDR3 sequence is CASSQSPGTDNEKLFF. CDR3 bases: TGCGCCAGCAGCCAGTCCCCCGGGACAGATAATGAAAAACTGTTTTTT.